The following is a T cell receptor beta chain sequence with its context. The antigen remains undetermined. This entry belongs to a study of T cell responses to AZD1222 COVID-19 vaccine. Study-wide points: Clonal diversity was possibly underestimated; the donors were predominantly white British and more often female. Vaccine-related CD4 TCRs covered spike, predominating at 160-218 and 743-854.

From germline, CDR1 is SGHTA and CDR2 FQGNSA. Losses at the gene ends were 4 bases for V and 9 bases for J; bases not matched to a gene: 8. CDR3 length: 14 amino acids. The protocol was immunoSEQ multiplex PCR, while the TCRdb copy is restricted to in-frame clones and leaves out a portion. The sample includes around 110,000 clones, 85% to 90% of them seen just once. This receptor was identified in an adult in good health. The chain combines TRBV7-2 with TRBJ2-3; TRBD1 matches 9 bases. The sample consisted of peripheral blood, taken on day 0 of AZD1222 vaccination. The CDR3 loop is CASSSQGDRVTQYF. In DNA form, the CDR3 reads TGTGCCAGCAGCTCACAAGGGGACAGGGTAACGCAGTATTTT.